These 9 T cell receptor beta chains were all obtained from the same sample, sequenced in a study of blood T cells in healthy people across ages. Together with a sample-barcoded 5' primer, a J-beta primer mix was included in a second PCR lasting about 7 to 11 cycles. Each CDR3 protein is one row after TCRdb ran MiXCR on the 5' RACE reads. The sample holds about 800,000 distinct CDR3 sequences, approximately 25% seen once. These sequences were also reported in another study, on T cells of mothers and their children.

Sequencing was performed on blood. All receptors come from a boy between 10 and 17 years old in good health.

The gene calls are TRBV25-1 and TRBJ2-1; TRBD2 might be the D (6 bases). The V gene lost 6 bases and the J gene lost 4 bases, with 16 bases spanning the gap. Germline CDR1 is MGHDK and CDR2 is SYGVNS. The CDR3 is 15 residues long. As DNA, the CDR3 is TGTGCCAGCAGCAGTGGGGGGACGCAGTACAATGAGCAGTTCTTC. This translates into CASSSGGTQYNEQFF.

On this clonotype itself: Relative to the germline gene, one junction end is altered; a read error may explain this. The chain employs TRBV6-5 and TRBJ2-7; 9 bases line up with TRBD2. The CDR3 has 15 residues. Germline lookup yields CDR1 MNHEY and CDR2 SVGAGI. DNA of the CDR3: TGTGCCTGCAGTTACTCGGGACTAGCAAGGAGCGAGCAGTACTTC. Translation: CACSYSGLARSEQYF.

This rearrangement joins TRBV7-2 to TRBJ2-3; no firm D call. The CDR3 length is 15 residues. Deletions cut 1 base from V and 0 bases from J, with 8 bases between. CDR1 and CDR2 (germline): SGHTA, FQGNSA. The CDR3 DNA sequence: TGTGCCAGCAGCTTAGTGTGGCGGAGCACAGATACGCAGTATTTT. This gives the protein CASSLVWRSTDTQYF.

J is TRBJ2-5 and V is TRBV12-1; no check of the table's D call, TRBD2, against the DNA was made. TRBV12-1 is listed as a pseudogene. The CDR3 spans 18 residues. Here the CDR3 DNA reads TGTGCCAGCAGCTGTGATTACCGGGGGACTAACCCTCAAGAGACCCAGTACTTC. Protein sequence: CASSCDYRGTNPQETQYF.

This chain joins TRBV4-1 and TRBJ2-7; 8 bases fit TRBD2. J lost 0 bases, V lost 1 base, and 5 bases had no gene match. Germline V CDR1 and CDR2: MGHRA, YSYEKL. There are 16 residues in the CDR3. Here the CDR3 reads CASSQVLLAGSYEQYF. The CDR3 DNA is TGCGCCAGCAGCCAAGTCCTTCTAGCGGGCTCCTACGAGCAGTACTTC.

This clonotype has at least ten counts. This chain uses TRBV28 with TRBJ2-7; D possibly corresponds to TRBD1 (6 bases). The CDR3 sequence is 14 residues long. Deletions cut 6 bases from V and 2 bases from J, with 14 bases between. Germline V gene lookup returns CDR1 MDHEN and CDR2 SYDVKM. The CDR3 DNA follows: TGTGCCAGCAGCTTAGGACGGGACACCTACGAGCAGTACTTC. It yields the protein CASSLGRDTYEQYF.

The CDR3 sequence is CASSLNAGVARTGELFF. CDR3 nucleotide sequence: TGTGCCAGCAGCTTGAATGCGGGAGTAGCGAGAACCGGGGAGCTGTTTTTT. The chain links TRBV5-4 to TRBJ2-2, with 7 bases matching TRBD2. Trimming removed 1 base from V and 5 bases from J; junction bases left unmatched: 11. The germline V gene has CDR1 SGHNT and CDR2 YYREEE (reference sequence). The CDR3 consists of 17 residues.

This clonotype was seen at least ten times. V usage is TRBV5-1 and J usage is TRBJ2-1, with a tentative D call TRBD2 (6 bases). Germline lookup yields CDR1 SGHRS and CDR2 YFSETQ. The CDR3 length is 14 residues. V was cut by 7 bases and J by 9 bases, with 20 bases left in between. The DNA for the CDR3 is TGCGCCAGCGCGAAGGAGGGTCGATACGGTGAGCAGTTCTTC. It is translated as CASAKEGRYGEQFF.

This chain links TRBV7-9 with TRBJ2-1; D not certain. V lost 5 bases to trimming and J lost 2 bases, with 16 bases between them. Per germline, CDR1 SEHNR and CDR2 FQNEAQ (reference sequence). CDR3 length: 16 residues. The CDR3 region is CASSPTHGKTYNEQFF. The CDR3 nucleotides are TGTGCCAGCAGCCCCACTCACGGTAAGACCTACAATGAGCAGTTCTTC.